A single sample is the source of the 10 T cell receptor beta chains below, sequenced in a study of T cells in Graves' hyperthyroidism and ophthalmopathy. TCR beta CDR3 sequences were amplified from RNA transcripts. First-round RT-PCR of the TCR CDR3 relied on the HTBI primer set. MiXCR, applied by TCRdb to the multiplex PCR reads, yields one record per CDR3 protein. The sample lists hundreds of thousands of distinct CDR3 sequences, approximately 25% occurring once. The sample taken for sequencing was blood. The receptor set was obtained from a man over 45 with Graves' hyperthyroidism.

This clonotype was counted many times. This chain joins TRBV6-1 and TRBJ2-7; D is undetermined. V lost 2 bases to trimming and J lost 6 bases, with 8 bases between them. The germline CDR1 and CDR2 sequences are MNHNS and SASEGT. The CDR3 consists of 12 residues. This CDR3 is CASSEKGGEQYF. CDR3 bases: TGTGCCAGCAGTGAAAAGGGTGGCGAGCAGTACTTC.

The chain employs TRBV7-9 and TRBJ2-7; TRBD2 matches 7 bases. This CDR3 comprises 13 residues. Germline V gene lookup returns CDR1 SEHNR and CDR2 FQNEAQ (reference sequence). Losses at the gene ends were 6 bases for V and 3 bases for J; bases not matched to a gene: 5. The DNA for the CDR3 is TGTGCCAGCAGGGATCTAGCGGACTACGAGCAGTACTTC. Translated, it gives CASRDLADYEQYF.

This chain joins TRBV6-5 and TRBJ2-3; the D gene could be TRBD1 or TRBD2 (6 bases each). V dropped 4 bases and J dropped 4 bases, with 18 bases sitting between them. This CDR3 contains 16 residues. CDR1 MNHEY and CDR2 SVGAGI come from the germline V gene. The CDR3 region has the DNA TGTGCCAGCAGTTCCGGTGGCAGGGGACTTGCAGATACGCAGTATTTT. It yields the protein CASSSGGRGLADTQYF.

The table lists this clonotype with many counts. The V and J genes are TRBV7-3 and TRBJ2-7, with 9 bases fitting TRBD1. This CDR3 contains 15 residues. J lost 6 bases, V lost 5 bases, and 11 bases had no gene match. The germline CDR1 and CDR2 sequences are SGHTA and FQGTGA. For the CDR3, the DNA is TGTGCCAGCAGCCGCGAAGCGGGGACAGGGAGCGAGCAGTACTTC. It codes for CASSREAGTGSEQYF.

The rearrangement joins TRBV18 to TRBJ2-5, with TRBD2 matching 7 bases. The length of the CDR3 is 15 residues. The germline gives CDR1 KGHSH, CDR2 LQKENI. V trimming: 6 bases; J trimming: 5 bases; junction bases outside the gene matches: 12. CDR3 DNA: TGTGCCAGCTCCCCAAGACCGCCCGGGGGGGAGACCCAGTACTTC. This translates into CASSPRPPGGETQYF.

This clonotype was found many times. The rearrangement uses TRBV7-3 and TRBJ2-1; 9 bases match TRBD1. The germline V gene encodes CDR1 SGHTA and CDR2 FQGTGA. V gave up 5 bases and J gave up 9 bases; unmatched junction bases: 11. This CDR3 is built from 15 residues. The DNA for the CDR3 is TGTGCCAGCAGCCAAAGGACAGGGGATTCGGCTGAGCAGTTCTTC. Its protein is CASSQRTGDSAEQFF.

This clonotype appeared many times. The chain links TRBV11-2 to TRBJ2-5; 13 bases align to TRBD2. Unmatched junction bases numbered 6, after V lost 3 bases and J lost 2 bases. The CDR3 has 17 amino acids. Per germline, CDR1 SGHAT and CDR2 FQNNGV. CDR3 DNA: TGTGCCAGCAGCTTCGGACTAGCGGGAGTGTTACAAGAGACCCAGTACTTC. It specifies CASSFGLAGVLQETQYF.

The chain combines TRBV7-2 with TRBJ2-1; D may be TRBD2 (6 bases). The CDR3 totals 16 residues. Germline CDR1 is SGHTA and CDR2 is FQGNSA. V lost 5 bases to trimming and J lost 3 bases, with 17 bases between them. In DNA, the CDR3 is TGTGCCAGCAGCCGAGACCCCGCCGGGGGCTACAATGAGCAGTTCTTC. Amino acid sequence: CASSRDPAGGYNEQFF. Full variable domain (outside the CDR3, taken from reference TRBV7-2 and TRBJ2-1): GAGVSQSPSNKVTEKGKDVELRCDPISGHTALYWYRQSLGQGLEFLIYFQGNSAPDKSGLPSDRFSAERTGGSVSTLTIQRTQQEDSAVYLCASSRDPAGGYNEQFFGPGTRLTVL.

V usage is TRBV19 and J usage is TRBJ1-1; 8 bases match TRBD1. Germline loops: CDR1 LNHDA, CDR2 SQIVND (reference sequence). V trimming: 3 bases; J trimming: 6 bases; junction bases outside the gene matches: 12. The CDR3 covers 16 residues. DNA for the CDR3: TGTGCCAGTAGTATCCCATCCCGGGGACAGGCGTCTGAAGCTTTCTTT. Its protein product is CASSIPSRGQASEAFF.

The rearrangement joins TRBV5-1 to TRBJ1-6; D is perhaps TRBD1 (5 bases). The CDR3 totals 13 residues. V was cut by 3 bases and J by 13 bases, with 14 bases left in between. Germline CDR1 SGHRS, CDR2 YFSETQ. The CDR3 DNA reads TGCGCCAGCAGCTCGGGACCGCGGAACCCCCTCCACTTT. Translating it yields CASSSGPRNPLHF.